These 29 T cell receptor beta chains came from one sample sequenced in a study of control samples from healthy donors and cancer patients. Sequencing used immunoSEQ multiplex PCR; TCRdb keeps in-frame clones, though not all of them. The sample records 150,000 or so clones, roughly 93% being singletons. Sequenced input: blood. Every receptor here comes from a young man in good health.

This sequence joins TRBV28 and TRBJ2-7; 9 bases map to TRBD1. This CDR3 comprises 14 residues. The germline V gene has CDR1 MDHEN and CDR2 SYDVKM. J was trimmed by 4 bases and V by 6 bases; bases with no gene match: 7. The CDR3 DNA reads TGTGCCAGCAGAGACCGGGACAGGGCTTACGAGCAGTACTTC. This sequence encodes CASRDRDRAYEQYF.

This clone came up once. The rearrangement uses TRBV7-3 and TRBJ2-3; D is unresolved. Trimming shortened V by 1 base and J by 0 bases, and 5 bases separated the two germline ends. Germline V CDR1 and CDR2: SGHTA, FQGTGA. This CDR3 has 14 residues. The CDR3 bases are TGTGCCAGCAGCTTAAGCGGCAGCACAGATACGCAGTATTTT. This codes for CASSLSGSTDTQYF.

This chain connects TRBV5-1 to TRBJ2-1, with 12 positions matching TRBD2. From germline, CDR1 is SGHRS and CDR2 YFSETQ. The CDR3 consists of 17 residues. V shed 3 bases and J 6 bases; nucleotides not matched to a gene: 10. The CDR3 nucleotides read TGCGCCAGCAGCTCCCTCCGACTAGCGGGGGAAACCAATGAGCAGTTCTTC. It yields the protein CASSSLRLAGETNEQFF.

The rearrangement links TRBV6-1 to TRBJ1-2; D gene uncertain. Germline lookup yields CDR1 MNHNS and CDR2 SASEGT. The V and J ends lost 2 bases and 14 bases respectively, with 9 bases between them. This CDR3 comprises 10 residues. CDR3 coding DNA: TGTGCCAGCAGTGAATTGAGCTCGACCTTC. Protein sequence: CASSELSSTF.

This chain connects TRBV6-2 or TRBV6-3 to TRBJ1-2, with 9 bases that match TRBD1. The CDR3 contains 14 residues. Germline-derived CDR1 and CDR2 are MNHEY and SVGEGT. J lost 8 bases, V lost 5 bases, and 9 bases had no gene match. CDR3 amino acids: CASSRPPQGAGYTF. The CDR3 DNA is TGTGCCAGCAGTCGACCCCCACAGGGGGCAGGCTACACCTTC.

The chain carries TRBV28 and TRBJ1-1; unclear D gene. This CDR3 comprises 13 residues. V was cut by 5 bases and J by 5 bases, with 12 bases left in between. CDR1 and CDR2 from the germline V gene are MDHEN and SYDVKM. Here the CDR3 DNA reads TGTGCCAGCAGTCCTAGGGAGTTGACTGAAGCTTTCTTT. Protein: CASSPRELTEAFF.

The rearrangement links TRBV18 to TRBJ2-7, with 9 bases that match TRBD1. Germline V gene data show CDR1 as KGHSH and CDR2 as LQKENI. This CDR3 contains 15 residues. Trimming took 5 bases from V and 7 from J; bases not matched to a gene: 12. The CDR3 protein is CASSEARTGDREQYF. The CDR3 coding sequence is TGTGCCAGCTCAGAAGCCCGGACAGGGGACCGAGAGCAGTACTTC.

This chain links TRBV6-5 with TRBJ1-3; weak D call: TRBD1 (5 bases). The CDR3 contains 14 residues. Germline CDR1 is MNHEY and CDR2 is SVGAGI. The V and J ends lost 6 bases and 4 bases respectively, with 13 bases between them. CDR3 loop: CASSPSGDGNTIYF. CDR3 DNA: TGTGCCAGCAGCCCCTCGGGGGACGGAAACACCATATATTTT.

The rearrangement links TRBV5-1 to TRBJ1-2; TRBD1 matches 9 bases. This CDR3 has 13 amino acids. With 6 bases clipped from V and 5 bases from J, the junction kept 5 bases outside the gene matches. Germline CDR1 is SGHRS and CDR2 is YFSETQ. CDR3 sequence: CASTKGQGYGYTF. The CDR3 bases are TGCGCCAGCACCAAAGGACAGGGGTATGGCTACACCTTC.

V and J are TRBV28 and TRBJ1-2; TRBD1 matches at 7 bases. Losses at the gene ends were 6 bases for V and 3 bases for J; bases not matched to a gene: 7. The CDR3 consists of 14 residues. Germline CDR1 and CDR2: MDHEN and SYDVKM. DNA for the CDR3: TGTGCCAGCAGCTTACAGGGGACGGACTATGGCTACACCTTC. It translates to CASSLQGTDYGYTF.

The rearrangement links TRBV2 to TRBJ2-7, with D possibly matching TRBD2 (6 bases). CDR3 length equals 13 residues. V was pared by 6 bases and J by 1 base, with 10 bases between. Germline CDR1 SNHLY, CDR2 FYNNEI. This CDR3 is CASRNGGSYEQYF. The CDR3 nucleotides read TGTGCCAGCAGGAACGGGGGATCCTACGAGCAGTACTTC.

V gene TRBV7-6 combines with J gene TRBJ1-2; D remains unclear. Germline CDR1 is SGHVS and CDR2 is FNYEAQ. The CDR3 has 17 residues. V dropped 5 bases and J dropped 2 bases, with 21 bases sitting between them. CDR3 residues: CASSHGDAATPNYGYTF. The DNA for the CDR3 is TGTGCCAGCAGCCATGGCGACGCCGCTACCCCGAACTATGGCTACACCTTC.

V is TRBV5-5 and J is TRBJ2-1; no clear D. CDR1 is SGHKS, CDR2 YYEKEE, per germline (reference sequence). Trimming pared 2 bases from V and 8 bases from J, leaving 11 bases between. This CDR3 spans 13 amino acids. Here the CDR3 reads CASSFSGVDEQFF. As DNA, the CDR3 is TGTGCCAGCAGCTTTTCTGGGGTGGATGAGCAGTTCTTC.

Remarks on this clone: One end of the junction is discordant with germline, which a read error may explain. In DNA, the CDR3 is TGTGCTAGCAGCTTACGTAGGGTACCCCAAGAGACCCAGTACTTC. Translating gives CASSLRRVPQETQYF. This chain joins TRBV7-7 and TRBJ2-5; D is undetermined. This CDR3 region has 15 residues. The germline CDR1 and CDR2 sequences are SSHAT and FNYEAQ (reference sequence).

The CDR3 bases are TGTGCCTGGAGTATTGACAGTATGGGGTCACCCCTCCACTTT. Encoded protein: CAWSIDSMGSPLHF. The V gene is TRBV30, the J gene TRBJ1-6; weak D call: TRBD1 (5 bases). Trimming pared 2 bases from V and 10 bases from J, leaving 15 bases between. Germline V CDR1 and CDR2: GTSNPN, SVGIG (reference sequence). This CDR3 is built from 14 residues.

Note on this clone: The junction shows a germline mismatch at one end, possibly a read error. The chain uses TRBV5-8 and TRBJ1-2, with D unclear. The CDR3 is made up of 10 amino acids. Germline CDR1 is SGHTS and CDR2 is YDEGEE. The CDR3 is CASSVHQALF. CDR3 nucleotides: TGTGCCAGCAGCGTACACCAGGCACTCTTC.

The V gene is TRBV5-1, the J gene TRBJ2-1, with D unclear. The CDR3 sequence is 13 residues long. The V end lost 2 bases, the J end lost 6 bases, and 9 bases lay between the germline ends. CDR1 is SGHRS and CDR2 is YFSETQ in the germline V gene. The CDR3 reads CASSFGSLNEQFF. CDR3 nucleotides: TGCGCCAGCAGCTTTGGTAGCCTCAATGAGCAGTTCTTC.

V usage is TRBV7-2 and J usage is TRBJ2-7; maybe TRBD2 (6 bases). The CDR3 totals 18 residues. Germline-derived CDR1 and CDR2 are SGHTA and FQGNSA. The V end was cut by 2 bases, the J end by 3 bases, with 23 bases between. CDR3 region: CASSLIGGAGLSHYEQYF. Here the CDR3 DNA reads TGTGCCAGCAGCTTAATAGGAGGGGCTGGGCTTTCCCACTACGAGCAGTACTTC.

This chain links TRBV30 with TRBJ2-7; no definite D call. This CDR3 region has 13 residues. With 0 bases removed from V and 6 bases from J, the gap between germline ends came to 12 bases. The germline gives CDR1 GTSNPN, CDR2 SVGIG (reference sequence). The CDR3 DNA reads as TGTGCCTGGAGTGTACTCCCTTTCCCCGAGCAGTACTTC. Amino acid sequence: CAWSVLPFPEQYF.

This chain connects TRBV6-5 to TRBJ1-2, with 9 bases aligning to TRBD1. The CDR3 runs 15 residues. Per germline, CDR1 MNHEY and CDR2 SVGAGI. Unmatched junction bases numbered 3, after V lost 0 bases and J lost 4 bases. Here the CDR3 reads CASSYSTGGGYGYTF. CDR3 DNA sequence: TGTGCCAGCAGTTACTCGACAGGGGGAGGCTATGGCTACACCTTC.

The sample holds one count of this clone. Here the CDR3 reads CASSKTIYEQYF. The CDR3 nucleotides read TGTGCCAGTAGTAAAACAATTTACGAGCAGTACTTC. J is TRBJ2-7 and V is TRBV19; D unresolved. V was trimmed by 4 bases and J by 4 bases, leaving 8 bases between them. Looked up from germline, CDR1 is LNHDA and CDR2 is SQIVND (reference sequence). The CDR3 extends over 12 amino acids.

The J gene is TRBJ1-1, the V gene TRBV3-1 (or the pseudogene TRBV3-2); D unresolved. The CDR3 sequence is 13 residues long. Trimming pared 3 bases from V and 1 base from J, leaving 6 bases between. From germline, CDR1 is LGHDT and CDR2 YNNKEL (reference sequence). Here the CDR3 reads CASSHGRNTEAFF. In DNA form, the CDR3 reads TGTGCCAGCAGCCACGGGCGGAACACTGAAGCTTTCTTT.

This clone was recorded only once. V is TRBV14 and J is TRBJ2-2; perhaps TRBD2 as D (5 bases). CDR1 and CDR2 (germline): SGHDN, FVKESK. This CDR3 comprises 15 residues. Trimming left V 9 bases short and J 0 bases short, with 14 bases between. CDR3 sequence reads: CASGEGYPNTGELFF. The CDR3 DNA is TGTGCCAGTGGTGAGGGCTATCCGAACACCGGGGAGCTGTTTTTT.

The CDR3 loop is CASSTTGTDSYEQYF. For the CDR3, the DNA is TGTGCCAGCAGCACGACCGGGACAGACTCCTACGAGCAGTACTTC. The rearrangement links TRBV5-5 to TRBJ2-7; 7 nucleotides align to TRBD1. Germline CDR1 and CDR2: SGHKS and YYEKEE (reference sequence). The CDR3 loop spans 15 amino acids. V gave up 4 bases and J gave up 0 bases; unmatched junction bases: 7.

This chain uses TRBV3-1 (or the pseudogene TRBV3-2) with TRBJ2-6; 7 nucleotides agree with TRBD1. CDR3 size: 16 residues. Germline V gene data show CDR1 as LGHDT and CDR2 as YNNKEL (reference sequence). J lost 1 base, V lost 7 bases, and 7 bases had no gene match. The chain's CDR3 is CASTPGQRSGANVLTF. In nucleotides, the CDR3 is TGTGCCAGCACCCCGGGACAGAGATCTGGGGCCAACGTCCTGACTTTC.

This rearrangement joins TRBV19 to TRBJ1-6, with 9 bases identical to TRBD1. CDR3 size: 17 residues. Trimming at V came to 11 bases and at J to 10 bases, leaving 21 bases not matched to a gene. Germline values: CDR1 LNHDA, CDR2 SQIVND (reference sequence). The CDR3 sequence: CASARWGDRVKRSPLHF. Written as DNA, the CDR3 is TGTGCCTCGGCAAGATGGGGGGACAGGGTCAAGAGATCACCCCTCCACTTT.

By sample fraction, this clone is large (0.1 to 1%). This sequence joins TRBV15 and TRBJ2-6, with 7 positions matching TRBD1. CDR1 is LNHNV and CDR2 is YYDKDF in the germline V gene (reference sequence). Trimming removed 6 bases from V and 0 bases from J; junction bases left unmatched: 5. The CDR3 length is 16 residues. The DNA of the CDR3 is TGTGCCACCAGGCGGACAGGTGGCTCTGGGGCCAACGTCCTGACTTTC. This encodes CATRRTGGSGANVLTF.

This clone has a handful of counts. The V call is TRBV7-2, the J call TRBJ1-2; D is ambiguous. V was cut by 3 bases and J by 2 bases, with 7 bases left in between. The V gene's germline CDR1 is SGHTA and CDR2 FQGNSA. This CDR3 comprises 13 residues. CDR3 DNA sequence: TGTGCCAGCAGCTTCAGAGGAAACTATGGCTACACCTTC. This translates into CASSFRGNYGYTF.

The chain links TRBV5-1 to TRBJ2-7, with D unresolved. The V end was cut by 5 bases, the J end by 2 bases, with 14 bases between. The CDR3 is 14 amino acids. Germline V gene sequence: CDR1 SGHRS, CDR2 YFSETQ. The CDR3 loop reads CASRVDGLTYEQYF. In DNA, the CDR3 is TGCGCCAGCAGAGTGGACGGATTGACCTACGAGCAGTACTTC.